Sequencing of this TCR beta chain was carried out in a study of a mutant IDH1 vaccine in newly diagnosed glioma. Across the whole study: Either 4-6 weeks after radiotherapy alone or alongside temozolomide, vaccination was begun. Therapy received beforehand was radiotherapy, temozolomide, or both, with most patients given both. Study outcomes and limitations: Pseudoprogression appeared independent of alterations in top peripheral clonotypes.

Time point denoted: week 35, safety follow-up. Doses of 300 ug of mutant IDH1 20-mer peptide were given with topical imiquimod. Sequencing was performed with immunoSEQ multiplex PCR; in TCRdb, only in-frame clones are kept and a portion is missing. The sample lists around 50,000 clones, 88% seen once, with roughly 5% in the top ten. Germline CDR1 is SSHAT and CDR2 is FNYEAQ (reference sequence). This CDR3 comprises 15 residues. A remark on this clone: Its specificity is unknown. One end of the junction varies from germline; a read error may be responsible.

This sequence originates from a middle-aged woman with glioma. The sample consisted of PBMCs, taken from a glioma patient whose treatment included an IDH1 peptide vaccine. V and J are TRBV7-7 and TRBJ2-5; D is perhaps TRBD1 or TRBD2 (5 bases each). DNA of the CDR3: TGTGCTAGCAGCTTAGCCAGAGGGGTACAAGAGACCCAGTACTTC. Encoded protein: CASSLARGVQETQYF. The variable domain in full, completed from reference TRBV7-7 and TRBJ2-5, reads GAGVSQSPRYKVTKRGQDVTLRCDPISSHATLYWYQQALGQGPEFLTYFNYEAQPDKSGLPSDRFSAERPEGSISTLTIQRTEQRDSAMYRCASSLARGVQETQYFGPGTRLLVL.